The sequence of this T cell receptor beta chain was determined in a study of cytomegalovirus exposure and HLA in healthy donors. Unrecorded immune exposures were likely, despite nominal health at sampling. Germline CDR1 and CDR2: GTSNPN and SVGIG (reference sequence). This CDR3 comprises 13 residues. V was trimmed by 5 bases and J by 6 bases, leaving 17 bases between them. A word on this clone: As yet, its antigen is unknown.

Study-level results: According to a later analysis, most TCR beta chains associated with CMV appeared HLA-restricted. Donor immune exposure was known only as CMV serostatus.

PCR primers comprised 60 Vbeta and 13 Jbeta primers. The assay was immunoSEQ multiplex PCR, and TCRdb's table has in-frame clones only and misses some. Its listing shows 140,000 or so clones. The gene calls are TRBV30 and TRBJ2-7; TRBD2 might be the D (5 bases). Sequencing input: PBMCs. This receptor was obtained from a male donor in good health and CMV-seronegative. DNA of the CDR3: TGTGCCTGGGTCCGGGTCGGGATGTCCGAGCAGTACTTC. Its translation is CAWVRVGMSEQYF.